This T cell receptor (beta chain) came from a study of T-cell memory formation after mild COVID-19. Findings of the study overall: CD4+ contracting clones lay mainly in CM and EM, CD8+ ones in EMRA. A second wave of clones peaked on day 37, and their SARS-CoV-2 specificity went unconfirmed.

This clonotype was observed many times. Its antigen is as yet unknown. The CDR3 is 11 residues long. Trimming removed 2 bases at V and 9 bases at J, with 5 bases between. Researchers used 5'RACE with constant-segment primers to make TCR alpha and TCR beta cDNA libraries that carry sample barcodes and UMIs. One entry per CDR3 protein results from TCRdb running MiXCR on the 5' RACE reads. Of 150,000 or so distinct CDR3 sequences in the sample, approximately 15% were seen once. Sequenced input: PBMCs or a T cell subset sorted from them (not recorded which). This rearrangement joins TRBV12-3 or TRBV12-4 to TRBJ2-1; no clear D gene. The receptor comes from an adult woman who had mild COVID-19 (a few samples of this study predate the infection). Cell type and time point are not known. The CDR3 here is CASSLRGEQFF. The CDR3 region has the DNA TGTGCCAGCAGTTTACGCGGTGAGCAGTTCTTC.